The present T cell receptor beta chain was sequenced within a study of T cell responses to AZD1222 COVID-19 vaccine. Turning to the study itself: Second doses were pooled across both intervals (about 4 or about 12 weeks).

Overall study findings and caveats: White British people made up most donors, females outnumbered males, and clonal diversity was possibly underestimated. Targeting of unmutated variant regions was reportedly seen in nearly half of spike-specific TCRs. Only 5 or 6 AZD1222 recipients were seropositive at baseline.

TCRdb's table, derived via immunoSEQ multiplex PCR, lists solely in-frame clones and lacks some. The sample shows about 100,000 clones, 80% to 95% of them seen only once. As concerns this clone: Its target is not known.

The CDR3 runs to 20 residues. Germline CDR1 SNHLY, CDR2 FYNNEI. Trimming left V 5 bases short and J 6 bases short, with 31 bases between. This chain joins TRBV2 and TRBJ2-2, with a tentative D call TRBD1 (11 bases). The clonotype comes from an adult in good health. The input for sequencing was peripheral blood, taken on day 0 of AZD1222 vaccination. The CDR3 DNA sequence: TGTGCCAGCAGTCGAGCCGGGACAGGGGGACCTAGCGGGAGTTCCGGGGAGCTGTTTTTT. This encodes CASSRAGTGGPSGSSGELFF.